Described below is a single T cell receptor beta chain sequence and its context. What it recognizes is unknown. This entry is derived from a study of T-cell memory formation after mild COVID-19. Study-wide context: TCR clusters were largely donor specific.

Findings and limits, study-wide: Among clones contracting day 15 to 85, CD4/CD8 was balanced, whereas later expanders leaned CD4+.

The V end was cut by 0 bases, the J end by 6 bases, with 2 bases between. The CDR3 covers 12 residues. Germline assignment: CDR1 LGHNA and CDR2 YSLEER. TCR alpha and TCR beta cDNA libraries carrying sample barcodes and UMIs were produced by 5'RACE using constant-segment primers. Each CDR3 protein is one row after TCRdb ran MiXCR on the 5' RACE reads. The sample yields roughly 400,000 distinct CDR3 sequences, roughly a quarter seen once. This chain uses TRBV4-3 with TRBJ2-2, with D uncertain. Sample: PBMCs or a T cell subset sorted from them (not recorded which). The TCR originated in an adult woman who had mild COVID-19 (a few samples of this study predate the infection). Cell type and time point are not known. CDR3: CASSQDPGELFF. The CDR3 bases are TGCGCCAGCAGCCAAGACCCCGGGGAGCTGTTTTTT.